This TCR beta chain was captured in a study of cytomegalovirus exposure and HLA in healthy donors. Study-wide context: Among roughly 190 million T cells, an earlier analysis found 117 million unique TCR beta sequences. Study results and caveats: TCR beta chain V- and J-gene trimming was linked, in a later analysis, to a missense variant in DCLRE1C. Exclusion as indistinguishable affected some V segments, including TRBV6-2 and TRBV6-3.

Note on this clone: What it binds is unknown.

The PCR made use of 60 Vbeta and 13 Jbeta primers. Here immunoSEQ multiplex PCR was the method, and the copy in TCRdb shows in-frame clones only, minus some. There are about 100,000 clones in the sample; 74% occur only once, and roughly 2.6% lies in the top ten. Regarding donors, all were healthy bone marrow donors. The length of the CDR3 is 16 residues. V shed 0 bases and J shed 6 bases, with 16 bases lying between them. Germline CDR1 and CDR2: SGHNT and YYREEE (reference sequence). The sequence was collected from a man aged 50 or older in good health and CMV-seropositive. The chain has TRBV5-4 and TRBJ2-1; a weak D match, TRBD2 (6 bases). The sample comprised PBMCs. CDR3 loop: CASSLAGAGGANEQFF. The CDR3 DNA is TGTGCCAGCAGCTTGGCCGGGGCCGGAGGGGCCAATGAGCAGTTCTTC.